The sequence of this TCR beta chain was determined in a study of cytomegalovirus exposure and HLA in healthy donors. Regarding the study as a whole: Using the classifier, cytomegalovirus status was reportedly diagnosed with high specificity and sensitivity.

In the PCR, 60 Vbeta and 13 Jbeta primers were used. Sequencing was performed with immunoSEQ multiplex PCR; in TCRdb, only in-frame clones are kept and a portion is missing. The sample carries 150,000 to 200,000 clones, less than 90% recorded once. Points on this clone: Antigen specificity is unknown.

This CDR3 contains 15 residues. Trimming shortened V by 1 base and J by 0 bases, and 8 bases separated the two germline ends. CDR1 and CDR2 (germline): SGHRS, YFSETQ. This clonotype was sampled from a man aged 45-60 years in good health and CMV-seropositive. Sequenced material: PBMCs. The gene calls are TRBV5-1 and TRBJ1-3, with TRBD1 as a possible D gene (5 bases). In DNA form, the CDR3 reads TGCGCCAGCAGCTTGTGGGGGGACTCTGGAAACACCATATATTTT. This codes for CASSLWGDSGNTIYF. Combining the CDR3 with reference TRBV5-1 and TRBJ1-3 gives the whole variable domain KAGVTQTPRYLIKTRGQQVTLSCSPISGHRSVSWYQQTPGQGLQFLFEYFSETQRNKGNFPGRFSGRQFSNSRSEMNVSTLELGDSALYLCASSLWGDSGNTIYFGEGSWLTVV.